This T cell receptor (beta chain) was observed in a study of neurological immune-mediated disorders. This CDR3 contains 16 residues. V was shortened by 4 bases and J by 1 base, with 18 bases between the two germline ends. The V gene's germline CDR1 is SGHRS and CDR2 YFSETQ. This clonotype was observed at least ten times. TCRdb reprocessed the 5' RACE reads via MiXCR and lists one record per CDR3 protein. This sample carries approximately 50,000 distinct CDR3 sequences, 3% to 4% of them seen once, and the ten largest clones take 5.9%. The sequencing input was PBMCs. The chain joins TRBV5-1 to TRBJ2-7, with a tentative D call TRBD2 (6 bases). This clonotype was obtained from a man aged 35 to 55 with multiple sclerosis. CDR3 nucleotides: TGCGCCAGCAGCCTCAGGGACTTCGGGGCTTCCTACGAGCAGTACTTC. Protein sequence: CASSLRDFGASYEQYF.